This T cell receptor (beta chain) was observed in a study of OX40 agonist ivuxolimab in advanced cancers. Assay: immunoSEQ multiplex PCR; the TCRdb copy retains only in-frame clones and omits some. In the table there are 50,000 to 70,000 clones, roughly 87% of which are singletons. Germline values: CDR1 LGHNA, CDR2 YNFKEQ. This CDR3 is 16 amino acids long. V was shortened by 0 bases and J by 8 bases, with 16 bases between the two germline ends. This receptor was taken from an adult with an advanced solid tumor such as melanoma, head and neck, liver or kidney cancer. Sequenced material: CD4+ or CD8+ T cells sorted from blood, taken in a trial of the OX40 agonist ivuxolimab. V and J are TRBV4-2 and TRBJ1-4; possible D gene TRBD1, 5 bases. The CDR3 bases are TGTGCCAGCAGCCAAGAGTTGGGGGGTCCGCACGAAAAACTGTTTTTT. Translated: CASSQELGGPHEKLFF.